This T cell receptor beta chain was observed in a study of metastatic and nonmetastatic thyroid tumors. Study as a whole: The study looked at repertoires side by side in blood and in tumor or nodule tissue from malignant and benign thyroid patients. General study points: Patients with malignant thyroid tumors reportedly had significantly higher TCR beta diversity than those with benign nodules, in blood and tumor.

In the original workflow: CDR3 differences across clinicopathological groups were used to build a distant-metastasis classifier for papillary thyroid cancer. From the PCR reads, TCRdb re-called clones with MiXCR. The V and J calls were determined by TCRdb, not by the authors. There are 12,000 to 15,000 clones in the sample; 29% occur only once, and roughly 4.2% lies in the top ten. Among the patients, none had received any treatment before thyroid surgery. In this sample, this clone turned up many times. What it binds is unknown. V lost 7 bases to trimming and J lost 4 bases, with 13 bases between them. The V gene's germline CDR1 is MNHNS and CDR2 SASEGT. There are 13 residues in the CDR3.

V is TRBV6-1 and J is TRBJ2-5; no reliable D call. This TCR was recovered from a female donor with papillary thyroid cancer or a benign thyroid nodule (not recorded which). Some clones in this sample may be carry-over from other donors' samples. The sample was blood. This chain's CDR3 is CASNSIGRETQYF. In DNA form, the CDR3 reads TGTGCCAGCAACAGTATCGGCCGAGAGACCCAGTACTTC.